One and the same sample provided the 2 T cell receptor beta chains below, sequenced in a study of T cell responses to AZD1222 COVID-19 vaccine. Generated by immunoSEQ multiplex PCR, the TCRdb table keeps only in-frame clones and is missing some. The data show roughly 80,000 clones, roughly 87% seen once. The sample in question was peripheral blood, obtained on day 0 of MenACWY control vaccination. Receptors originate from an adult in good health.

The rearrangement joins TRBV7-2 to TRBJ2-1; D gene ambiguous. CDR1 and CDR2 from the germline V gene are SGHTA and FQGNSA. V lost 1 base and J lost 2, with 9 bases in between. The CDR3 runs to 15 residues. CDR3 loop: CASSLGPLAYNEQFF. As DNA, the CDR3 is TGTGCCAGCAGCTTAGGTCCCCTAGCCTACAATGAGCAGTTCTTC. The variable domain in full, completed from reference TRBV7-2 and TRBJ2-1, reads GAGVSQSPSNKVTEKGKDVELRCDPISGHTALYWYRQSLGQGLEFLIYFQGNSAPDKSGLPSDRFSAERTGGSVSTLTIQRTQQEDSAVYLCASSLGPLAYNEQFFGPGTRLTVL.

The chain is built from TRBV7-2 and TRBJ1-5, with D uncertain. The CDR3 has 15 amino acids. V shed 1 base and J shed 4 bases, with 11 bases lying between them. Germline CDR1 SGHTA, CDR2 FQGNSA. CDR3 sequence reads: CASSLGPFRNQPQHF. CDR3 DNA: TGTGCCAGCAGCTTAGGGCCATTCCGGAATCAGCCCCAGCATTTT.